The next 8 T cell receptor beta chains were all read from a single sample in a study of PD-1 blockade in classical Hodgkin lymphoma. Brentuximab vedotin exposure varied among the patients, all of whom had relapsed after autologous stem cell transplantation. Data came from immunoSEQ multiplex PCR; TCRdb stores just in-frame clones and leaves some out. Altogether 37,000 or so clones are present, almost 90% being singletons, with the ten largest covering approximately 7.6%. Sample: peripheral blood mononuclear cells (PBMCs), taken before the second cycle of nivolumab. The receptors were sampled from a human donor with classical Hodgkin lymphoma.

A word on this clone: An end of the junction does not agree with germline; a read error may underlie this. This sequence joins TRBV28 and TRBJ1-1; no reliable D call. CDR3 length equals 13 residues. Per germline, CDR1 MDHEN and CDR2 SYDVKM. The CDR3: CASSFTVPRPFSF. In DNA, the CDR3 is TGTGCCAGCAGTTTTACAGTGCCTAGGCCATTTTCCTTT.

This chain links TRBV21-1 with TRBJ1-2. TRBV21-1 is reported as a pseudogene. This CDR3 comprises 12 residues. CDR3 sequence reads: CASSPPEGGYTF. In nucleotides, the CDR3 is TGTGCCAGCAGCCCCCCGGAAGGTGGCTACACCTTC.

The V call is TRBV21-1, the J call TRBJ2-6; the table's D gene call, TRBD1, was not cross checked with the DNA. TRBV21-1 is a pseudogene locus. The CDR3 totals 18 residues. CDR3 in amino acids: CASSKSRTGSAGANVLTF. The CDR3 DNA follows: TGTGCCAGCAGCAAAAGTCGGACAGGGTCCGCTGGGGCCAACGTCCTGACTTTC.

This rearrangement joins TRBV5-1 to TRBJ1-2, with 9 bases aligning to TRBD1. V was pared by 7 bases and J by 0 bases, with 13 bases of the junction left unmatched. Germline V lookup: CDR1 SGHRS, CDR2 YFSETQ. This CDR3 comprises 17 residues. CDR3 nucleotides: TGCGCCAGCTGGGACAGGGATTGGATGGCTGCTAACTATGGCTACACCTTC. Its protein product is CASWDRDWMAANYGYTF. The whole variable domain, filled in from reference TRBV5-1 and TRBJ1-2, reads KAGVTQTPRYLIKTRGQQVTLSCSPISGHRSVSWYQQTPGQGLQFLFEYFSETQRNKGNFPGRFSGRQFSNSRSEMNVSTLELGDSALYLCASWDRDWMAANYGYTFGSGTRLTVV.

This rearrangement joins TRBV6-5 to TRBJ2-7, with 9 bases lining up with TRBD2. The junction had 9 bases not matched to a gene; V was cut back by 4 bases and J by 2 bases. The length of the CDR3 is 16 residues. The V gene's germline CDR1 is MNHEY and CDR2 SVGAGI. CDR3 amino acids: CASSSSRASGAYEQYF. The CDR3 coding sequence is TGTGCCAGCAGTTCCAGTCGGGCTAGCGGGGCCTACGAGCAGTACTTC.

The CDR3 nucleotides read TGTGCCAGCAGCCGAGGGGGCGGGACCAAAAACATTCAGTACTTC. Encoded protein: CASSRGGGTKNIQYF. The rearrangement links TRBV11-2 to TRBJ2-4; perhaps TRBD1 as D (7 bases). Per the germline V gene, CDR1 is SGHAT and CDR2 is FQNNGV. The CDR3 totals 15 residues. V was trimmed by 5 bases and J by 2 bases, leaving 13 bases between them. The variable domain in full, with the rest retrieved from reference TRBV11-2 and TRBJ2-4, is EAGVAQSPRYKIIEKRQSVAFWCNPISGHATLYWYQQILGQGPKLLIQFQNNGVVDDSQLPKDRFSAERLKGVDSTLKIQPAKLEDSAVYLCASSRGGGTKNIQYFGAGTRLSVL.

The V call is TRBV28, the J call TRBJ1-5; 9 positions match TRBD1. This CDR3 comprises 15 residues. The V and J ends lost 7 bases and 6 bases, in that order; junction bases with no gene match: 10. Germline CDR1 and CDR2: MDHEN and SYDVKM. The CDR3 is CASKLGQGISQPQHF. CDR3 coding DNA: TGTGCCAGCAAGTTGGGACAGGGAATATCTCAGCCCCAGCATTTT.

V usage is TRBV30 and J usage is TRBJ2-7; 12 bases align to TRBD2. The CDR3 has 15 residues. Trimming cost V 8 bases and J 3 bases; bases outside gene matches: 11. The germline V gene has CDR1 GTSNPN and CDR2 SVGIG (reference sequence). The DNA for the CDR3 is TGTGCCCGGGGGGTAAAGGGACTAGCGGGCTACGAGCAGTACTTC. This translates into CARGVKGLAGYEQYF.